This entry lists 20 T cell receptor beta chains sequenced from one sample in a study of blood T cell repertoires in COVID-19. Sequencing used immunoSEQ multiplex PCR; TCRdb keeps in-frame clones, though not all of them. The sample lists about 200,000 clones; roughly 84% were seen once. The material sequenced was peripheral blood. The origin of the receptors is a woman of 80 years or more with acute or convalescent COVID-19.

The CDR3 bases are TGTGCCACCACCCCCCCTGAGGGAAGGACTGAAGCTTTCTTT. Its protein product is CATTPPEGRTEAFF. The V call is TRBV24-1, the J call TRBJ1-1, with D unclear. The V gene lost 8 bases and the J gene lost 5 bases, with 17 bases spanning the gap. Germline lookup yields CDR1 KGHDR and CDR2 SFDVKD. The CDR3 totals 14 residues.

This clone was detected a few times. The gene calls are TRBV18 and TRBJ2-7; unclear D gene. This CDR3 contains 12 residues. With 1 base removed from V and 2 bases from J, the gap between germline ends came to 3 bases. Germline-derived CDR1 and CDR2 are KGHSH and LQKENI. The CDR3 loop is CASSPLTYEQYF. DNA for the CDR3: TGTGCCAGCTCACCACTAACCTACGAGCAGTACTTC. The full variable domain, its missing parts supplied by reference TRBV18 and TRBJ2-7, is NAGVMQNPRHLVRRRGQEARLRCSPMKGHSHVYWYRQLPEEGLKFMVYLQKENIIDESGMPKERFSAEFPKEGPSILRIQQVVRGDSAAYFCASSPLTYEQYFGPGTRLTVT.

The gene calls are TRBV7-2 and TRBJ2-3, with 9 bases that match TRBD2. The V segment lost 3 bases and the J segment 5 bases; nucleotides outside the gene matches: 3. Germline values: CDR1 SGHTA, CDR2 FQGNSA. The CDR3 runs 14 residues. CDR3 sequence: CASSFSGRGDTQYF. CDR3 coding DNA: TGTGCCAGCAGCTTTAGCGGGAGAGGAGATACGCAGTATTTT.

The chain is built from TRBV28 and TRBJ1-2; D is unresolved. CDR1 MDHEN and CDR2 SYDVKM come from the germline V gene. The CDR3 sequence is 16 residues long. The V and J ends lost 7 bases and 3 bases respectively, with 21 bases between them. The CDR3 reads CASTHRSGSDDYGYTF. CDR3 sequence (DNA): TGTGCCAGCACCCACAGATCCGGGAGCGACGACTATGGCTACACCTTC.

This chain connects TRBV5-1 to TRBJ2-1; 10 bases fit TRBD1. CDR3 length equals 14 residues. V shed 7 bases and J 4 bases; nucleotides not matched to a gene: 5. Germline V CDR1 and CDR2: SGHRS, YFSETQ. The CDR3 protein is CASSQDRGYNEQFF. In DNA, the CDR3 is TGCGCCAGCTCCCAGGACAGGGGGTACAATGAGCAGTTCTTC.

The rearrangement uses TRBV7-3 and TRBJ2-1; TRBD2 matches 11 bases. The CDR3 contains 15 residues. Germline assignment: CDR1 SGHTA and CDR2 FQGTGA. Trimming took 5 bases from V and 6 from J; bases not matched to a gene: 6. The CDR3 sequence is CASSPRLAGLNEQFF. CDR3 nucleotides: TGTGCCAGCAGCCCGAGACTAGCGGGGCTCAATGAGCAGTTCTTC. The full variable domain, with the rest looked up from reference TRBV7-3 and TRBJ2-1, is GAGVSQTPSNKVTEKGKYVELRCDPISGHTALYWYRQSLGQGPEFLIYFQGTGAADDSGLPNDRFFAVRPEGSVSTLKIQRTERGDSAVYLCASSPRLAGLNEQFFGPGTRLTVL.

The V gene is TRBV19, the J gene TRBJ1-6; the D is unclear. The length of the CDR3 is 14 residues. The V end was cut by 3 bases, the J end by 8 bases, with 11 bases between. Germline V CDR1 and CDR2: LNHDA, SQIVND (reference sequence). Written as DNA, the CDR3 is TGTGCCAGTAGTATCCTCGGTACGCATTCACCCCTCCACTTT. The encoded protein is CASSILGTHSPLHF.

The CDR3 is CASSLAFGAYEQYF. CDR3 nucleotides: TGTGCCAGCAGCTTAGCGTTCGGGGCCTACGAGCAGTACTTC. V and J are TRBV7-2 and TRBJ2-7, with D perhaps matching TRBD2 (5 bases). The CDR3 runs to 14 residues. Germline V gene data show CDR1 as SGHTA and CDR2 as FQGNSA. The ends were cut back, 0 bases at V and 2 bases at J, with 8 bases in the middle.

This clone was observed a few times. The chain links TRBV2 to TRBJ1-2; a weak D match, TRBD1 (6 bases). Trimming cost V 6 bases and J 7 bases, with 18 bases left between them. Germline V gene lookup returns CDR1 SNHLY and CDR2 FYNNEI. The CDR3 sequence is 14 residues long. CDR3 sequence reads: CASRTTGPVRGYTF. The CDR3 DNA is TGTGCCAGCAGGACGACAGGTCCCGTTCGTGGCTACACCTTC. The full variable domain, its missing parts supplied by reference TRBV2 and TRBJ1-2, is EPEVTQTPSHQVTQMGQEVILRCVPISNHLYFYWYRQILGQKVEFLVSFYNNEISEKSEIFDDQFSVERPDGSNFTLKIRSTKLEDSAMYFCASRTTGPVRGYTFGSGTRLTVV.

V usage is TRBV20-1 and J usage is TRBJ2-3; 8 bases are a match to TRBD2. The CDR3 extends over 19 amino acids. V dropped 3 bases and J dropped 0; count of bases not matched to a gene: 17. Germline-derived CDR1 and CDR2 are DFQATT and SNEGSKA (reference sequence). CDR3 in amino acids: CSASSPAGAEITSTDTQYF. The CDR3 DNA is TGCAGTGCTAGTAGTCCAGCGGGAGCGGAGATCACTAGCACAGATACGCAGTATTTT.

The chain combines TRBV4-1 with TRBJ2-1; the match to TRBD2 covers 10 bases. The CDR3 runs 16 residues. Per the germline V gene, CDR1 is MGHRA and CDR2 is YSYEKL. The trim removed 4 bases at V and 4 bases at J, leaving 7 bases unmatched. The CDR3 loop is CASSRRGLAPYNEQFF. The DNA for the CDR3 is TGCGCCAGCAGCCGACGGGGACTAGCGCCTTACAATGAGCAGTTCTTC.

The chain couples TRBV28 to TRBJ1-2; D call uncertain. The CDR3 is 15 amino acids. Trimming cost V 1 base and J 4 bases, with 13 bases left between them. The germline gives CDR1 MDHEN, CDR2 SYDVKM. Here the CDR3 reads CASSLYRDLSYGYTF. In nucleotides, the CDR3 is TGTGCCAGCAGTTTATATCGGGATTTGAGCTATGGCTACACCTTC.

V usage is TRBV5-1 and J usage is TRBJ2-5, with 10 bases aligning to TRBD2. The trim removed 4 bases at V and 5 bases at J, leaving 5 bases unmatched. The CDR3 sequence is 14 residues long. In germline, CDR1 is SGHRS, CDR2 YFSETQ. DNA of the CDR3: TGCGCCAGCAGCCTTAGCGGGAGGAAGGAGACCCAGTACTTC. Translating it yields CASSLSGRKETQYF.

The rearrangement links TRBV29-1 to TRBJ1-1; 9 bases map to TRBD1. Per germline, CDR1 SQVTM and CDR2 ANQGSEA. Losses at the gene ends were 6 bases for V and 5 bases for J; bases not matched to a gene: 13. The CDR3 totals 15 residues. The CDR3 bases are TGCAGCGTCGACCCGCTGACAGGGGGGGGGACTGAAGCTTTCTTT. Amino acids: CSVDPLTGGGTEAFF.

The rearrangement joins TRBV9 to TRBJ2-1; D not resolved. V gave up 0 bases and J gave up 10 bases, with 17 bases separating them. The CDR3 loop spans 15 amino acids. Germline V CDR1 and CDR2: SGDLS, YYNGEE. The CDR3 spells CASSVGLMRRQEQFF. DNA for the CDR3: TGTGCCAGCAGCGTAGGACTGATGCGCCGCCAGGAGCAGTTCTTC.

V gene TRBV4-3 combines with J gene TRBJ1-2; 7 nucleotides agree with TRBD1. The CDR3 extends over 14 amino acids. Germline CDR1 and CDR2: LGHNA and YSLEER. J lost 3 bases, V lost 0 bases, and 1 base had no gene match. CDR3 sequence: CASSQDTGDYGYTF. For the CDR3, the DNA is TGCGCCAGCAGCCAAGACACAGGGGACTATGGCTACACCTTC.

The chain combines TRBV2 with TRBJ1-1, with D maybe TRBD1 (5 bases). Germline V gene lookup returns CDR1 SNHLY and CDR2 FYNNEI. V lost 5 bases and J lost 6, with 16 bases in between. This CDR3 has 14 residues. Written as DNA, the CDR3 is TGTGCCAGCAGTTCGCCGGTCGGGGGGGCTGAAGCTTTCTTT. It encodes CASSSPVGGAEAFF.

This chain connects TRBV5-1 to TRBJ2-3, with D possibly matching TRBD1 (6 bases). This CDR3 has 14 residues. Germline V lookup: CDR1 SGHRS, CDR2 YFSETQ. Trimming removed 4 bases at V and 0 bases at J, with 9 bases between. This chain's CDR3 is CASSATGSTDTQYF. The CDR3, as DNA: TGCGCCAGCAGCGCGACAGGTAGCACAGATACGCAGTATTTT.

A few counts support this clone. CDR3 DNA: TGTGCCAGTAGTATAGTAGGGACAGGGGATCAGCCCCAGCATTTT. Translated, it gives CASSIVGTGDQPQHF. The rearrangement uses TRBV19 and TRBJ1-5; 10 bases align to TRBD1. The germline gives CDR1 LNHDA, CDR2 SQIVND (reference sequence). Trimming cost V 1 base and J 5 bases; bases outside gene matches: 2. This CDR3 comprises 15 residues.

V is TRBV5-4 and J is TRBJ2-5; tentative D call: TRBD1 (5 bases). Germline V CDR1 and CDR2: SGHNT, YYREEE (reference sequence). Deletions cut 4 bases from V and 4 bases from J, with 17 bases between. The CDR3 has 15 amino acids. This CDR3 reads CASSADKEVRETQYF. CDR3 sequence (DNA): TGTGCCAGCAGCGCGGACAAAGAGGTGCGAGAGACCCAGTACTTC.